Listed below are T cell receptor beta chains from one sample, sequenced in a study of cytomegalovirus exposure and HLA in healthy donors. The method was immunoSEQ multiplex PCR; TCRdb's version includes in-frame clones alone and lacks a portion of them. There are 150,000 to 200,000 clones in the sample; roughly 81% occur only once, and roughly 5.2% lies in the top ten. The sequencing sample was made of PBMCs. Every receptor here comes from a girl aged 5 to 17 in good health and CMV-seropositive. CDR3s include the opening cysteine and the closing phenylalanine or tryptophan. The order of the fields is CDR3 DNA, CDR3 protein, J gene, clone size, D gene, V gene. A D gene is named only where the DNA matches it firmly. The size field is filled for only some rows; it gives once, few, many or a size class.

cdr3_nt: TGTGCCAGCAGCTTAGGTGCCGGTCCAGGGGCCAACGTCCTGACTTTC
cdr3_aa: CASSLGAGPGANVLTF
j_call: TRBJ2-6
clone_size: NA
d_call: NA
v_call: TRBV7-3

cdr3_nt: TGTGCCAGCAGCCGAGGGACAGGGGTGGGCTACAATGAGCAGTTCTTC
cdr3_aa: CASSRGTGVGYNEQFF
j_call: TRBJ2-1
clone_size: NA
d_call: TRBD1
v_call: TRBV11-3

cdr3_nt: TGTGCCAGCAGTTTCGAGGGTTGGCCCCAGCATTTT
cdr3_aa: CASSFEGWPQHF
j_call: TRBJ1-5
clone_size: NA
d_call: NA
v_call: TRBV28

cdr3_nt: TGCGCCAGCAGCCGCCAACAGGGTAACACTGAAGCTTTCTTT
cdr3_aa: CASSRQQGNTEAFF
j_call: TRBJ1-1
clone_size: few
d_call: NA
v_call: TRBV4-1

cdr3_nt: TGTGCCAGCAGCCTACGGGACAGGGGGCTGGCAGATACGCAGTATTTT
cdr3_aa: CASSLRDRGLADTQYF
j_call: TRBJ2-3
clone_size: NA
d_call: TRBD1
v_call: TRBV11-2

cdr3_nt: TGTGCCAGCAGTGGCCAGGGGGTTAGCACAGATACGCAGTATTTT
cdr3_aa: CASSGQGVSTDTQYF
j_call: TRBJ2-3
clone_size: NA
d_call: TRBD1
v_call: TRBV2

cdr3_nt: TGTGCCAGCAGCTCCCGAGTTGGGGGAGGGATAGCCAAAAACATTCAGTACTTC
cdr3_aa: CASSSRVGGGIAKNIQYF
j_call: TRBJ2-4
clone_size: NA
d_call: TRBD2
v_call: TRBV7-9

cdr3_nt: TGTGCCAGCCAATCCCCCCCCGGGGAGCTGTTTTTT
cdr3_aa: CASQSPPGELFF
j_call: TRBJ2-2
clone_size: NA
d_call: NA
v_call: TRBV9

cdr3_nt: TGCGCCAGCAGCGTTAGCGGGGGTGAGAGTGAGCAGTTCTTC
cdr3_aa: CASSVSGGESEQFF
j_call: TRBJ2-1
clone_size: NA
d_call: TRBD2
v_call: TRBV5-1

cdr3_nt: TGCGCCAGCAGCCTCAGACAGGGGCGTAAAACTGAAGCTTTCTTT
cdr3_aa: CASSLRQGRKTEAFF
j_call: TRBJ1-1
clone_size: NA
d_call: TRBD1
v_call: TRBV4-1

cdr3_nt: TGTGCCACTTTAGGGGGTCCCACGGGGCTGTTTTTT
cdr3_aa: CATLGGPTGLFF
j_call: TRBJ1-4
clone_size: NA
d_call: NA
v_call: TRBV28

cdr3_nt: TGTGCCAGCAGCTTAGATCCTACAGCTTTCTTT
cdr3_aa: CASSLDPTAFF
j_call: TRBJ1-1
clone_size: NA
d_call: NA
v_call: TRBV7-9

cdr3_nt: TGTGCCATCAGTGTGGAGAGGAGCTCCTATAATTCACCCCTCCACTTT
cdr3_aa: CAISVERSSYNSPLHF
j_call: TRBJ1-6
clone_size: NA
d_call: NA
v_call: TRBV10-3

cdr3_nt: TGTGCCAGCAGTGAACTAGCGGGGGGCGGCAATGAGCAGTTCTTC
cdr3_aa: CASSELAGGGNEQFF
j_call: TRBJ2-1
clone_size: NA
d_call: TRBD2
v_call: TRBV2

cdr3_nt: TGTGCCAGCAGCGGGACCGGGACAGGGGACAATGAGCAGTTCTTC
cdr3_aa: CASSGTGTGDNEQFF
j_call: TRBJ2-1
clone_size: NA
d_call: TRBD1
v_call: TRBV7-3

cdr3_nt: TGTGCCAGCAACCTACTTGACAGGAACTATGGCTACACCTTC
cdr3_aa: CASNLLDRNYGYTF
j_call: TRBJ1-2
clone_size: NA
d_call: NA
v_call: TRBV27

cdr3_nt: TGTGCCAGCAGTCCTGGAGGGTCGACTGGGACCCAGTACTTC
cdr3_aa: CASSPGGSTGTQYF
j_call: TRBJ2-5
clone_size: NA
d_call: NA
v_call: TRBV27

cdr3_nt: TGTGCCAGTAGGGACGGGGGGGATGGCTACACCTTC
cdr3_aa: CASRDGGDGYTF
j_call: TRBJ1-2
clone_size: NA
d_call: NA
v_call: TRBV19

cdr3_nt: TGTGCCAGCAGCAAAAAAGCGGACTATGGCTACACCTTC
cdr3_aa: CASSKKADYGYTF
j_call: TRBJ1-2
clone_size: NA
d_call: NA
v_call: TRBV7-6

cdr3_nt: TGTGCCAGCAGTTCATCAGAGATCTATGGCTACACCTTC
cdr3_aa: CASSSSEIYGYTF
j_call: TRBJ1-2
clone_size: NA
d_call: NA
v_call: TRBV27

cdr3_nt: TGTGCCAGCATAACCGGACAGGGGGCGGGGGGCTACACCTTC
cdr3_aa: CASITGQGAGGYTF
j_call: TRBJ1-2
clone_size: few
d_call: TRBD1
v_call: TRBV2

cdr3_nt: TGTGCCAGCAGCTTTGCGCCTCCGACAGATACGCAGTATTTT
cdr3_aa: CASSFAPPTDTQYF
j_call: TRBJ2-3
clone_size: NA
d_call: NA
v_call: TRBV7-9

cdr3_nt: TGTGCCAGCAGTGTCTTCGGCAATCAGCCCCAGCATTTT
cdr3_aa: CASSVFGNQPQHF
j_call: TRBJ1-5
clone_size: few
d_call: NA
v_call: TRBV10-3

cdr3_nt: TGCAGCGTTGGAAGGGTCGGGACAGGGGGCGCCGGGGGCTACACCTTC
cdr3_aa: CSVGRVGTGGAGGYTF
j_call: TRBJ1-2
clone_size: NA
d_call: TRBD1
v_call: TRBV29-1

cdr3_nt: TGTGCCAGCAGCCAACGGTCCGGGACAGGGGGATCACCCCTCCACTTT
cdr3_aa: CASSQRSGTGGSPLHF
j_call: TRBJ1-6
clone_size: NA
d_call: TRBD1
v_call: TRBV13